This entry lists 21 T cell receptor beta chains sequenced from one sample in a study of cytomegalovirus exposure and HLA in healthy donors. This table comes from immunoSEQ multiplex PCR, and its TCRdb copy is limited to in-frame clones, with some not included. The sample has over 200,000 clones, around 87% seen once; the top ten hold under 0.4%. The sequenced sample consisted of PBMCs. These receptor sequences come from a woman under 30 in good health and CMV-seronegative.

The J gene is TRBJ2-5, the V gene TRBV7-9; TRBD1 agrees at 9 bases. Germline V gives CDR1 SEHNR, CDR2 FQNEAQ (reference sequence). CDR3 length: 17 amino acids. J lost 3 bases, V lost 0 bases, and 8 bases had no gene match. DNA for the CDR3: TGTGCCAGCAGCTTAGCGCTTTCGGACAGGGGAAAAGAGACCCAGTACTTC. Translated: CASSLALSDRGKETQYF.

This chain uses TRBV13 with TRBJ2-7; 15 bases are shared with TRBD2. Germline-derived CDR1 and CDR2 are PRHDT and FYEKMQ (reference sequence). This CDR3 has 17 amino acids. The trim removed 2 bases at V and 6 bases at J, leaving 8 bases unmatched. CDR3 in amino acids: CASSLTGLAGGPSEQYF. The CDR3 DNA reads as TGTGCCAGCAGCTTAACGGGACTAGCGGGGGGCCCAAGCGAGCAGTACTTC.

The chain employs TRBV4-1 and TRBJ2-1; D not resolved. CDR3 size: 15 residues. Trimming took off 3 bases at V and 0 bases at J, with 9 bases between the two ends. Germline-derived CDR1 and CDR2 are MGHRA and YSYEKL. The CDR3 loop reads CASSHSESSYNEQFF. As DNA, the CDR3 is TGCGCCAGCAGCCATTCGGAGAGCTCCTACAATGAGCAGTTCTTC.

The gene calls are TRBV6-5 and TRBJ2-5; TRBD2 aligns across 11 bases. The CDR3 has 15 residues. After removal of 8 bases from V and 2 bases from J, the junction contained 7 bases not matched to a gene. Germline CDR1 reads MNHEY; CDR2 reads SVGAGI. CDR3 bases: TGTGCCAGCGAACCCCGGACTAGCGGGCAAGAGACCCAGTACTTC. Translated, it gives CASEPRTSGQETQYF.

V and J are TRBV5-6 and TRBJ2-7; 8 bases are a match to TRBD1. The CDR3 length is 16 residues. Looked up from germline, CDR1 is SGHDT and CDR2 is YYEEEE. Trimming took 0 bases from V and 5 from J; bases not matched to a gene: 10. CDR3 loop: CASSLAGTGVGDEQYV. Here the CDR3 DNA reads TGTGCCAGCAGCTTGGCCGGGACAGGCGTCGGGGACGAGCAGTACGTC.

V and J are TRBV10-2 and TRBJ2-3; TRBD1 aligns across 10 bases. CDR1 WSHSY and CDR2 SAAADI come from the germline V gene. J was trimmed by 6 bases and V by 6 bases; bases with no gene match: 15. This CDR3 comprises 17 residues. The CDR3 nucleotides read TGCGCCAGCAGACGGGACAGGGGCTACATTGTGGGTGATACGCAGTATTTT. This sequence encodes CASRRDRGYIVGDTQYF.

CDR3 amino acids: CASSDRRQASWEQYV. Written as DNA, the CDR3 is TGTGCCAGCAGTGACCGAAGACAGGCTTCGTGGGAGCAGTACGTC. The chain recombines TRBV6-1 with TRBJ2-7, with a possible D match to TRBD1 (6 bases). Per the germline V gene, CDR1 is MNHNS and CDR2 is SASEGT. The CDR3 runs to 15 residues. V lost 3 bases and J lost 7, with 19 bases in between.

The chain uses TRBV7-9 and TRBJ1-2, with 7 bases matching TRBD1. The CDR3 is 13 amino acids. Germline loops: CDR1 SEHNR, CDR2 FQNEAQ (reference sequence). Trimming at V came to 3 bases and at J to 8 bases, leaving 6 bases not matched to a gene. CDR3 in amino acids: CASSFTGERGYTF. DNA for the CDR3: TGTGCCAGCAGCTTTACAGGGGAGCGCGGCTACACCTTC.

The CDR3 protein is CASSPDRDEKLFF. In nucleotides, the CDR3 is TGTGCCAGCAGCCCCGACAGGGATGAAAAACTGTTTTTT. This chain connects TRBV11-2 to TRBJ1-4; 7 nucleotides line up with TRBD1. This CDR3 has 13 amino acids. The germline V gene encodes CDR1 SGHAT and CDR2 FQNNGV. Trimming cost V 5 bases and J 6 bases; bases outside gene matches: 3.

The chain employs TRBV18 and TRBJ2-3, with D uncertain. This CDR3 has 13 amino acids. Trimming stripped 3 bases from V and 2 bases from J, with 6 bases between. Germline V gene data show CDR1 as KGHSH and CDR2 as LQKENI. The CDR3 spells CASSPRYTDTQYF. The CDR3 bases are TGTGCCAGCTCACCCCGGTACACAGATACGCAGTATTTT.

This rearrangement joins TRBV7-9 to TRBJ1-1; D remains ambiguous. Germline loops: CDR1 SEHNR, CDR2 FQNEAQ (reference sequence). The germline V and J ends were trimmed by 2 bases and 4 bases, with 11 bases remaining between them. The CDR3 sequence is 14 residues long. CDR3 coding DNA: TGTGCCAGCAGCTTATCGCCGAGGAGCACTGAAGCTTTCTTT. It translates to CASSLSPRSTEAFF.

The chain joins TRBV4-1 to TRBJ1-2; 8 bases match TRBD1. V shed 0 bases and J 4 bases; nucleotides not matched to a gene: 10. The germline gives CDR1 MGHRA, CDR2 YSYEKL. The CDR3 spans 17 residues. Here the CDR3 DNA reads TGCGCCAGCAGCCAAGATGGCCAGGGGGCACCGAGCTATGGCTACACCTTC. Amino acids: CASSQDGQGAPSYGYTF.

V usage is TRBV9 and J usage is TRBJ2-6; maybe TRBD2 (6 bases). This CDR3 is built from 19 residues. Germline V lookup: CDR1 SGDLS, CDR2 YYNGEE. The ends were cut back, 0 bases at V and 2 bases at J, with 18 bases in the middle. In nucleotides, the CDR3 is TGTGCCAGCAGCGTAGAGATTACCGGGACTCCTCCTGGGGCCAACGTCCTGACTTTC. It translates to CASSVEITGTPPGANVLTF.

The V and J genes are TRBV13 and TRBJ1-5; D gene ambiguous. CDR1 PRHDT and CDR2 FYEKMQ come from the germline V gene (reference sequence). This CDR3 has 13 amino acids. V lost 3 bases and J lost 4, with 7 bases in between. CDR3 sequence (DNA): TGTGCCAGCAGCTTGGCCAGGAATCAGCCCCAGCATTTT. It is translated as CASSLARNQPQHF. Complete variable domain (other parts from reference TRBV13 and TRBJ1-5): AAGVIQSPRHLIKEKRETATLKCYPIPRHDTVYWYQQGPGQDPQFLISFYEKMQSDKGSIPDRFSAQQFSDYHSELNMSSLELGDSALYFCASSLARNQPQHFGDGTRLSIL.

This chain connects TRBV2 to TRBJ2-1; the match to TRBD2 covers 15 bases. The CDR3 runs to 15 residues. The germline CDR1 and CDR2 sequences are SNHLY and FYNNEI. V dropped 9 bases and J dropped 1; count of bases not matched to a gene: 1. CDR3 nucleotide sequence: TGTGCCAGGGGACTAGCGGGGGGTTCCTACAATGAGCAGTTCTTC. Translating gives CARGLAGGSYNEQFF.

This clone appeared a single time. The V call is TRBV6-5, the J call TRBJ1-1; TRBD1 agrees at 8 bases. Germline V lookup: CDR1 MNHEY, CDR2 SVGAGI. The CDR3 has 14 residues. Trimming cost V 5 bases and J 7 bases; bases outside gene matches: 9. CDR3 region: CASSQGGTGLEAFF. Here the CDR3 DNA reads TGTGCCAGCAGTCAAGGGGGGACAGGCCTTGAAGCTTTCTTT.

CDR3 sequence: CASSQVSVTGELFF. DNA for the CDR3: TGTGCCAGTAGCCAGGTATCGGTCACCGGGGAGCTGTTTTTT. The chain recombines TRBV19 with TRBJ2-2; D is undetermined. Germline lookup yields CDR1 LNHDA and CDR2 SQIVND (reference sequence). The CDR3 consists of 14 residues. Trimming removed 6 bases from V and 4 bases from J, with 12 bases in between.

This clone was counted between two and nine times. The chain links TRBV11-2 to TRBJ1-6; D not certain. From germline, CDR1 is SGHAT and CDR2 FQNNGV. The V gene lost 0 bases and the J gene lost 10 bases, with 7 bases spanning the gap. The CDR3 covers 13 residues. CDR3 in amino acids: CASSLDVISPLHF. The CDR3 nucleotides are TGTGCCAGCAGCTTAGATGTAATATCACCCCTCCACTTT.

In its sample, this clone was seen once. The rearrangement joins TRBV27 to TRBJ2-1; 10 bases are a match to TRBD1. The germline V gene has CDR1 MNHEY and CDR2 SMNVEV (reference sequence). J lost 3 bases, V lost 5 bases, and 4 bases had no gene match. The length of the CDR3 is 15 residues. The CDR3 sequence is CASSPGTGVYNEQFF. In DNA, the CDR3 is TGTGCCAGCAGTCCCGGGACAGGGGTCTACAATGAGCAGTTCTTC.

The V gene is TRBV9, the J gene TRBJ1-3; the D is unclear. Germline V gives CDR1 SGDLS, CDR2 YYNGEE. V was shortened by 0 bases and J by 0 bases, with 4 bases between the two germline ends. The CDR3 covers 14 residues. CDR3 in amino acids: CASSVAVSGNTIYF. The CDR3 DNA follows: TGTGCCAGCAGCGTAGCGGTCTCTGGAAACACCATATATTTT.

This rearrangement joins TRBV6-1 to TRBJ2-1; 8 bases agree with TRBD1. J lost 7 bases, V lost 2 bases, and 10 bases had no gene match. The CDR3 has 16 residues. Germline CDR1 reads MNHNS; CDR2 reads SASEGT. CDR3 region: CASSERPRGLGNEQFF. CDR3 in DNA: TGTGCCAGCAGTGAACGGCCCAGGGGGCTTGGAAATGAGCAGTTCTTC.